The sequence of this T cell receptor (beta chain) was determined in a study of blood T cell repertoires in COVID-19. This CDR3 has 16 amino acids. CDR1 is MNHEY, CDR2 SVGAGI, per germline. V was cut by 0 bases and J by 3 bases, with 14 bases left in between. The method was immunoSEQ multiplex PCR; TCRdb's version includes in-frame clones alone and lacks a portion of them. The sample lists about 400,000 clones, roughly 88% occurring once. The chain has TRBV6-5 and TRBJ2-5; D is unresolved. The source of this sequence is a woman in her twenties or thirties with active or convalescent COVID-19. Sequencing input: peripheral blood. CDR3: CASSYSMRPEEETQYF. For the CDR3, the DNA is TGTGCCAGCAGTTACTCGATGCGCCCAGAGGAAGAGACCCAGTACTTC.